The 6 T cell receptor beta chains below were found in one sample sequenced in a study of shared clonotypes between healthy human individuals. Sequenced by immunoSEQ multiplex PCR; TCRdb stores in-frame clones only, minus some. The sample lists around 1.5 million clones; 95% to 99% were seen once. The source material was naive CD4+ T cells sorted from blood. The subset is: CD45RA+ positively selected. Every receptor here comes from a man under 40 in good health.

This chain uses TRBV15 with TRBJ2-6; D uncertain. V lost 3 bases and J 1 base, leaving 7 bases between the germline ends. This CDR3 comprises 15 residues. Germline values: CDR1 LNHNV, CDR2 YYDKDF (reference sequence). In DNA form, the CDR3 reads TGTGCCACCAGCAGTGGTGTATCTGGGGCCAACGTCCTGACTTTC. This translates into CATSSGVSGANVLTF. Looking up the rest from reference TRBV15 and TRBJ2-6 gives the full variable domain: DAMVIQNPRYQVTQFGKPVTLSCSQTLNHNVMYWYQQKSSQAPKLLFHYYDKDFNNEADTPDNFQSRRPNTSFCFLDIRSPGLGDTAMYLCATSSGVSGANVLTFGAGSRLTVL.

The rearrangement joins TRBV5-4 to TRBJ2-2; 8 bases fit TRBD2. This CDR3 spans 14 amino acids. The V and J ends lost 5 bases and 5 bases, in that order; junction bases with no gene match: 5. CDR1 and CDR2 from the germline V gene are SGHNT and YYREEE (reference sequence). The CDR3 nucleotides are TGTGCCAGCAGAGCGGGAGTGGGAACCGGGGAGCTGTTTTTT. Protein: CASRAGVGTGELFF.

The chain is built from TRBV30 and TRBJ1-3; TRBD1 might be the D (5 bases). The CDR3 loop spans 12 amino acids. Germline V lookup: CDR1 GTSNPN, CDR2 SVGIG (reference sequence). Trimming took 7 bases from V and 4 from J, leaving 11 bases between them. The CDR3 DNA sequence: TGTGCCTTGGGGGACGTCGGAAACACCATATATTTT. This codes for CALGDVGNTIYF. Supplemented by reference TRBV30 and TRBJ1-3, the full variable domain reads SQTIHQWPATLVQPVGSPLSLECTVEGTSNPNLYWYRQAAGRGLQLLFYSVGIGQISSEVPQNLSASRPQDRQFILSSKKLLLSDSGFYLCALGDVGNTIYFGEGSWLTVV.

The chain employs TRBV18 and TRBJ2-5; a weak D match, TRBD1 (6 bases). Trimming left V 3 bases short and J 5 bases short, with 13 bases between. The CDR3 is 14 residues long. Per the germline V gene, CDR1 is KGHSH and CDR2 is LQKENI. The CDR3 bases are TGTGCCAGCTCACCGGCCGGGACACTGGAGACCCAGTACTTC. Translated, it gives CASSPAGTLETQYF.

The chain carries TRBV27 and TRBJ1-4; no clear D. CDR1 MNHEY and CDR2 SMNVEV come from the germline V gene (reference sequence). V lost 2 bases to trimming and J lost 8 bases, with 9 bases between them. The CDR3 is 13 amino acids. CDR3: CASSLIVNEKLFF. The CDR3 coding sequence is TGTGCCAGCAGTTTAATAGTAAACGAAAAACTGTTTTTT.

This rearrangement joins TRBV29-1 to TRBJ2-1; 7 nucleotides match TRBD2. Looked up from germline, CDR1 is SQVTM and CDR2 is ANQGSEA. The V gene end was trimmed by 7 bases and the J gene end by 2 bases; junction bases not matched to a gene: 5. The CDR3 is 13 amino acids. The chain's CDR3 is CSGGSGTYNEQFF. For the CDR3, the DNA is TGCAGCGGCGGCAGCGGGACCTACAATGAGCAGTTCTTC.